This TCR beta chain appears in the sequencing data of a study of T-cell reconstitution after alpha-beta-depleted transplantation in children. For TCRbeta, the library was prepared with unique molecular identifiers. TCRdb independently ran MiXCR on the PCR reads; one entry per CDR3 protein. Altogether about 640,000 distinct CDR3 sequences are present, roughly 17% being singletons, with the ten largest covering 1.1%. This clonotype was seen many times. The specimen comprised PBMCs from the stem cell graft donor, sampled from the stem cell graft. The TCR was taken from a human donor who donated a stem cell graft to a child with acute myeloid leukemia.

CDR3 sequence (DNA): TGCAGCGTTTCCAAGGAGGGGGCCAAAAACATTCAGTACTTC. Its protein is CSVSKEGAKNIQYF. This rearrangement joins TRBV29-1 to TRBJ2-4; the D gene is possibly TRBD2 (6 bases). There are 14 residues in the CDR3. CDR1 SQVTM and CDR2 ANQGSEA come from the germline V gene. V lost 5 bases to trimming and J lost 1 base, with 12 bases between them.